This T cell receptor (beta chain) was identified in a study of blood T cell repertoires in COVID-19. The CDR3 is made up of 15 amino acids. The germline V and J ends were trimmed by 3 bases and 3 bases, with 12 bases remaining between them. In germline, CDR1 is MNHEY, CDR2 SMNVEV (reference sequence). Under the authors' procedure: Reference gene primers were amplified, and this amplification served to estimate nucleated cell counts. Assay: immunoSEQ multiplex PCR; the TCRdb copy retains only in-frame clones and omits some. V and J calls and clone size are those listed in that table; D and trimming were worked out from the DNA. This sample has about 240,000 clones, with about 80% found just once.

Sequenced material: peripheral blood. The source is a woman of 80 years or more with acute or convalescent COVID-19. The V call is TRBV27, the J call TRBJ1-5; TRBD1 might be the D (5 bases). The CDR3 DNA reads as TGTGCCAGCAGTTTCGGCCAGGGAATCAATCAGCCCCAGCATTTT. Its translation: CASSFGQGINQPQHF.